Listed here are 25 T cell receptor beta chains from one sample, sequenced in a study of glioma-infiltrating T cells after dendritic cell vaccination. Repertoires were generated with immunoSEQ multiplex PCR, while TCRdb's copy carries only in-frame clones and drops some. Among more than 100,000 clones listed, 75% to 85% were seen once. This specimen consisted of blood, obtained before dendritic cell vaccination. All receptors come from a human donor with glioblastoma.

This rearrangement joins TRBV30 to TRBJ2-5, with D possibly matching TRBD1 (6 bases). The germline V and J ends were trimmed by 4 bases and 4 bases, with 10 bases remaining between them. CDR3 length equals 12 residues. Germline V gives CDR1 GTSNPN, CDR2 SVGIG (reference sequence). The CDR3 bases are TGTGCCTGGACAGGGGTTGGAGAGACCCAGTACTTC. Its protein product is CAWTGVGETQYF.

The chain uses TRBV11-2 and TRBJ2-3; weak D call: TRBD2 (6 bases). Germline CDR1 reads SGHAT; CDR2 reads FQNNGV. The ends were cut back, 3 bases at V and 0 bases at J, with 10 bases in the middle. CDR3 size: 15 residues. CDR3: CASSFRGTSTDTQYF. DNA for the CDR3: TGTGCCAGCAGCTTTCGGGGGACGAGCACAGATACGCAGTATTTT.

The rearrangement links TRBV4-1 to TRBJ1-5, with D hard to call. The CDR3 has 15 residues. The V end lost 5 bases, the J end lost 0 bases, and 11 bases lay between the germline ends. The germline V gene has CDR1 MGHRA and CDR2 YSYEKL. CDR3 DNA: TGCGCCAGCAGCGAGGTGTTGAGTAGCAATCAGCCCCAGCATTTT. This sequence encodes CASSEVLSSNQPQHF.

CDR3 nucleotide sequence: TGCGCCAGCAGCTTGGGACAGGGTGGAGCAGATACGCAGTATTTT. This codes for CASSLGQGGADTQYF. The genes are TRBV5-1 and TRBJ2-3; 7 nucleotides agree with TRBD1. The CDR3 sequence is 15 residues long. J gave up 4 bases and V 0 bases, and 5 bases lay outside the gene matches. Looked up from germline, CDR1 is SGHRS and CDR2 is YFSETQ.

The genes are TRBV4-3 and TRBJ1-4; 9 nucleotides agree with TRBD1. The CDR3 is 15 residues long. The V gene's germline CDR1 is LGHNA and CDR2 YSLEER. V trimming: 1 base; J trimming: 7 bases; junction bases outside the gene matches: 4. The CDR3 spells CASSQGTGEVEKLFF. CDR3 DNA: TGCGCCAGCAGCCAAGGGACAGGGGAGGTTGAAAAACTGTTTTTT.

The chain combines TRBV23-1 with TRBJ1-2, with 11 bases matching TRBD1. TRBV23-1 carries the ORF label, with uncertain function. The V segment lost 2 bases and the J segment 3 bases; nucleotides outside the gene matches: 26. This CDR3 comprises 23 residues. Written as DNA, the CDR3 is TGCGCCAGCAGTCAAACCCTCCAGTATCCCCGACGGGACAGGGGGGGCGATGACTATGGCTACACCTTC. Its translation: CASSQTLQYPRRDRGGDDYGYTF.

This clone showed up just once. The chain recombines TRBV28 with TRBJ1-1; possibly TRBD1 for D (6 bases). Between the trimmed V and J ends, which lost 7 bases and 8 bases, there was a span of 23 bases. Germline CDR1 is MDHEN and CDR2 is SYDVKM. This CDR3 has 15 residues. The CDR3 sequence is CASIPQSDRGNEAFF. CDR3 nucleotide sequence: TGTGCCAGCATCCCCCAATCGGACAGAGGTAACGAAGCTTTCTTT.

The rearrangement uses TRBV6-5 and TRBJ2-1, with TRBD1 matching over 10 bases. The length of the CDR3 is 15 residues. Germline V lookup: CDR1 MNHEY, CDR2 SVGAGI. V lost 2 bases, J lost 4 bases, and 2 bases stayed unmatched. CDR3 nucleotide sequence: TGTGCCAGCAGTTACAGGACAGGGGGATACAATGAGCAGTTCTTC. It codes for CASSYRTGGYNEQFF.

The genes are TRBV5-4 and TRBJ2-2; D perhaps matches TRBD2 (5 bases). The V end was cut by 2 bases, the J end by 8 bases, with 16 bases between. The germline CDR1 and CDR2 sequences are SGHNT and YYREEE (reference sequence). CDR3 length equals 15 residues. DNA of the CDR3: TGTGCCAGCAGCTTTACGAGGTCGGTAGCGGGGGAGCTGTTTTTT. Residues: CASSFTRSVAGELFF.

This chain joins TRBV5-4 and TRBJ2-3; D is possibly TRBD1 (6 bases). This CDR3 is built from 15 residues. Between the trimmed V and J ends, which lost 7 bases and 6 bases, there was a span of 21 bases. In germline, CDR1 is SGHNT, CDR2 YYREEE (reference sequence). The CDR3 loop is CASEQDPSTGDTQYF. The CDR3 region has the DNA TGTGCCAGCGAGCAGGACCCTAGCACAGGGGATACGCAGTATTTT.

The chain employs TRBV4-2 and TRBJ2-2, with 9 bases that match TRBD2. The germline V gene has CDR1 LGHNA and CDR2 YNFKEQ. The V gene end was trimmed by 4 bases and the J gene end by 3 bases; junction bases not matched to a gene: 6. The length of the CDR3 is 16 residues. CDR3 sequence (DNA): TGTGCCAGCAGCCCGTCCGAGCGGGGGGACACCGGGGAGCTGTTTTTT. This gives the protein CASSPSERGDTGELFF.

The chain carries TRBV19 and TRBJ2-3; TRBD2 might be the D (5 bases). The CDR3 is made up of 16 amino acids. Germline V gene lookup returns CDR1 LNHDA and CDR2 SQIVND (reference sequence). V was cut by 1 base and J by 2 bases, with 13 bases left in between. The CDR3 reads CASSIGQVGLTDTQYF. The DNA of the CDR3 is TGTGCCAGTAGTATAGGTCAGGTAGGACTCACAGATACGCAGTATTTT.

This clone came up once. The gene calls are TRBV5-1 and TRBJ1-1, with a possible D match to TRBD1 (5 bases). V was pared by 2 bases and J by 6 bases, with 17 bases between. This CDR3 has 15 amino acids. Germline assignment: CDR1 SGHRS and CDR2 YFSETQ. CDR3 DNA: TGCGCCAGCAGCTTAGGGACGGGAGGCTTCGCTGAAGCTTTCTTT. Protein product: CASSLGTGGFAEAFF.

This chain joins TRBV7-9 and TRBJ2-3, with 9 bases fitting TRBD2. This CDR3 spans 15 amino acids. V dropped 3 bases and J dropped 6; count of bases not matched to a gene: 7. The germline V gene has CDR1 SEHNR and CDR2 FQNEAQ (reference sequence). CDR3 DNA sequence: TGTGCCAGCAGCTTGCGGCGGGGGGGCTACGATACGCAGTATTTT. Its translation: CASSLRRGGYDTQYF.

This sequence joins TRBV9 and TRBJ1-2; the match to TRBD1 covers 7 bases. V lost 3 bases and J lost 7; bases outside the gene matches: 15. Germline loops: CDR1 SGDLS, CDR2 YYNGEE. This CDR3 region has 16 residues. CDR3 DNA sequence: TGTGCCAGCAGCGGGCAGGGGGGAATGCTTTTAGGTGGCTACACCTTC. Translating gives CASSGQGGMLLGGYTF.

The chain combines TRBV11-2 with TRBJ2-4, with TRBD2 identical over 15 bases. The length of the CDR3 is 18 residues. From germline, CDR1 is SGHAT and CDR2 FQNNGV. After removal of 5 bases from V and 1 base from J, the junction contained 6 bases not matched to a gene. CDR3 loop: CASSGLAGGPMAKNIQYF. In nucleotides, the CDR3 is TGTGCCAGCAGCGGACTAGCGGGGGGGCCGATGGCCAAAAACATTCAGTACTTC.

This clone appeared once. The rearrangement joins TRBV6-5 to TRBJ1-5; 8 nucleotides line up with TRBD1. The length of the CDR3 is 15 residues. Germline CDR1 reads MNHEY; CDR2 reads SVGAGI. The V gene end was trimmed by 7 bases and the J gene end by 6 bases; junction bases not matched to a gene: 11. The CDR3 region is CASIETRGLGQPQHF. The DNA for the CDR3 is TGTGCCAGCATCGAGACCAGGGGGCTGGGTCAGCCCCAGCATTTT.

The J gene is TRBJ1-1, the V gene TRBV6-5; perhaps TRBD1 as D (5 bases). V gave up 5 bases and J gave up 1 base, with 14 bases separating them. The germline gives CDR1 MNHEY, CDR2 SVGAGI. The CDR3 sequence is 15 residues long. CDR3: CASSPNFDRNTEAFF. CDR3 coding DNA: TGTGCCAGCAGTCCTAACTTCGACAGGAACACTGAAGCTTTCTTT.

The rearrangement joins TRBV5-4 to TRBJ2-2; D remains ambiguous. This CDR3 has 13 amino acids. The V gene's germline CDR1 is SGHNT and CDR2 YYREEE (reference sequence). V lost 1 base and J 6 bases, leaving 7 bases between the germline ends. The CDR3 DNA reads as TGTGCCAGCAGCTTGAACAGCCCCGGGGAGCTGTTTTTT. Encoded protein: CASSLNSPGELFF.

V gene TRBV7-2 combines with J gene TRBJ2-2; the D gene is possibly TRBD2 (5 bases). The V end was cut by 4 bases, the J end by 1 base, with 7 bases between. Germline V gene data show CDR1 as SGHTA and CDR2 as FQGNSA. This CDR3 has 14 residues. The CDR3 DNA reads TGTGCCAGCAGCTCGAGCGGGAACACCGGGGAGCTGTTTTTT. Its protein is CASSSSGNTGELFF.

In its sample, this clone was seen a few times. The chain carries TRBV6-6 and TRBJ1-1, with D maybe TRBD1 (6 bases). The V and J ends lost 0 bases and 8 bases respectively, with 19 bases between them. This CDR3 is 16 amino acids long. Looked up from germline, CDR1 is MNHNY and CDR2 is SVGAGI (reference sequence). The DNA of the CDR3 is TGTGCCAGCAGTTACTCCAGCCGGGACACAGGAAAAGAAGCTTTCTTT. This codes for CASSYSSRDTGKEAFF.

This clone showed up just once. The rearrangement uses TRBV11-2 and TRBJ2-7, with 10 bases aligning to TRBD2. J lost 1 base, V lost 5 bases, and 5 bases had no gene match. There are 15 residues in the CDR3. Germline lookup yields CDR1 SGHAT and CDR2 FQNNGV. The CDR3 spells CASSGYSGGSYEQYF. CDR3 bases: TGTGCCAGCAGCGGCTATAGCGGGGGGTCCTACGAGCAGTACTTC.

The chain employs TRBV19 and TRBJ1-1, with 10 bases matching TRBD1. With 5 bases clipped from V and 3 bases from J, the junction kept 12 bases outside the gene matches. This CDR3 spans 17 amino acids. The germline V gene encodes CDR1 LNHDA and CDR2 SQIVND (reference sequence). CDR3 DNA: TGTGCCAGTAGTTTCCCGGCGGGGACAGGGGCAGACACTGAAGCTTTCTTT. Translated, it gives CASSFPAGTGADTEAFF.

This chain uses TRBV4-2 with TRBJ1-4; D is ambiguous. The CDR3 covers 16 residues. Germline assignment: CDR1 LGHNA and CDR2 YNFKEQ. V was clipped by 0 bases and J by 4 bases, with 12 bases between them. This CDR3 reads CASSQDSAEGNEKLFF. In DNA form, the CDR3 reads TGTGCCAGCAGCCAAGATTCGGCGGAGGGTAATGAAAAACTGTTTTTT.

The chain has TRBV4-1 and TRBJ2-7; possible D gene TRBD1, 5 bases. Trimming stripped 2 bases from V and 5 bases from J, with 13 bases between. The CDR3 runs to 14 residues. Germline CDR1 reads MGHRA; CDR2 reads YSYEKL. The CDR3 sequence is CASSQPLGRNEQYF. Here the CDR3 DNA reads TGCGCCAGCAGCCAACCTCTGGGGCGGAACGAGCAGTACTTC.